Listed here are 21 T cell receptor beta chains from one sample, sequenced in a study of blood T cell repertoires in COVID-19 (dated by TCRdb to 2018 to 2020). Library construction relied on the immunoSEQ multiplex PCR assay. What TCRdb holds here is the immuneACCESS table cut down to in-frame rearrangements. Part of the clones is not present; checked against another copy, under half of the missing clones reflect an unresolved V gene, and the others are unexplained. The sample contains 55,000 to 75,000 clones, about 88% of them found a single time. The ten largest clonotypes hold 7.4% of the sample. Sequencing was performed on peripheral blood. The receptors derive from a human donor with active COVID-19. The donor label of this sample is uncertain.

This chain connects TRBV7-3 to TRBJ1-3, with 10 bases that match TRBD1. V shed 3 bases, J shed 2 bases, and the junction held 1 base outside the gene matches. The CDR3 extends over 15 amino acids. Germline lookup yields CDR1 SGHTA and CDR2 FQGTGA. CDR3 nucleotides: TGTGCCAGCAGCTTGACAGGGGGCGCTGGAAACACCATATATTTT. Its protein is CASSLTGGAGNTIYF.

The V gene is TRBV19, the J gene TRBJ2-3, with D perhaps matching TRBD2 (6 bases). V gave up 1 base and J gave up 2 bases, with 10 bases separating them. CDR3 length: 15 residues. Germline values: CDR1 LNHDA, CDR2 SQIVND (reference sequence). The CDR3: CASSIAGESTDTQYF. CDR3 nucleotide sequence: TGTGCCAGTAGTATAGCGGGGGAGTCCACAGATACGCAGTATTTT. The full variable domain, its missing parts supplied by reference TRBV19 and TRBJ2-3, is DGGITQSPKYLFRKEGQNVTLSCEQNLNHDAMYWYRQDPGQGLRLIYYSQIVNDFQKGDIAEGYSVSREKKESFPLTVTSAQKNPTAFYLCASSIAGESTDTQYFGPGTRLTVL.

The CDR3 nucleotides read TGCGCCAGCAGCCAAGTAGTAGCGGGAGTCTACGAGCAGTACTTC. Its protein product is CASSQVVAGVYEQYF. The chain couples TRBV4-3 to TRBJ2-7, with 9 positions matching TRBD2. The germline CDR1 and CDR2 sequences are LGHNA and YSLEER. CDR3 length equals 15 residues. With 1 base clipped from V and 3 bases from J, the junction kept 4 bases outside the gene matches.

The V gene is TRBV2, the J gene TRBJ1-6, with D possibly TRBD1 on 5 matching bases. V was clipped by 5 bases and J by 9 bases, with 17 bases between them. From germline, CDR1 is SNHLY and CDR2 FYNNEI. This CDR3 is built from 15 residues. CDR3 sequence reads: CASSLSDRSFSPLHF. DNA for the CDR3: TGTGCCAGCAGTTTATCCGACAGAAGTTTTTCACCCCTCCACTTT.

The CDR3 protein is CASSPWDRGSYEQYF. In nucleotides, the CDR3 is TGTGCCAGCTCACCGTGGGATAGGGGGAGCTACGAGCAGTACTTC. The rearrangement joins TRBV18 to TRBJ2-7, with D possibly TRBD1 on 6 matching bases. This CDR3 spans 15 amino acids. Germline loops: CDR1 KGHSH, CDR2 LQKENI. Between the trimmed V and J ends, which lost 3 bases and 3 bases, there was a span of 15 bases.

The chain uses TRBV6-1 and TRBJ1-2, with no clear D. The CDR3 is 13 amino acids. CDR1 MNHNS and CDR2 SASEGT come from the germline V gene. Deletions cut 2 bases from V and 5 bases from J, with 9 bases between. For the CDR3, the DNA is TGTGCCAGCAGTGAAACAGCCCCTTATGGCTACACCTTC. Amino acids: CASSETAPYGYTF.

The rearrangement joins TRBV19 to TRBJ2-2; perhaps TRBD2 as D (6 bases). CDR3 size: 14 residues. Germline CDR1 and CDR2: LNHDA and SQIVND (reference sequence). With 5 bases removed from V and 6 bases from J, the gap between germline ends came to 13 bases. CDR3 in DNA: TGTGCCAGTAGTTGGGGGACTTTATCCGGGGAGCTGTTTTTT. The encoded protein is CASSWGTLSGELFF.

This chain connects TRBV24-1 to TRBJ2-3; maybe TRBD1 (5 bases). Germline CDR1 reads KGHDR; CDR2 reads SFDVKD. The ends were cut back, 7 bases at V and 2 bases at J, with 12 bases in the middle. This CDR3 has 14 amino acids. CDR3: CATRPTDTTDTQYF. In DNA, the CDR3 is TGTGCCACCAGACCGACAGATACCACAGATACGCAGTATTTT.

The CDR3 nucleotides are TGCGCCAGCAGCTTGCGCCCTAGCGGGATTACTGAGCAGTACTTC. Protein product: CASSLRPSGITEQYF. The chain uses TRBV5-1 and TRBJ2-7, with 9 bases identical to TRBD2. The V gene end was trimmed by 1 base and the J gene end by 7 bases; junction bases not matched to a gene: 9. Germline CDR1 is SGHRS and CDR2 is YFSETQ. The CDR3 covers 15 residues.

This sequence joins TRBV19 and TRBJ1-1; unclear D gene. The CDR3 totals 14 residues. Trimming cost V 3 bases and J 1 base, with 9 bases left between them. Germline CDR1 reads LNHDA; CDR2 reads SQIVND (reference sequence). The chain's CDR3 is CASSMREGNTEAFF. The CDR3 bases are TGTGCCAGTAGTATGAGGGAGGGGAACACTGAAGCTTTCTTT.

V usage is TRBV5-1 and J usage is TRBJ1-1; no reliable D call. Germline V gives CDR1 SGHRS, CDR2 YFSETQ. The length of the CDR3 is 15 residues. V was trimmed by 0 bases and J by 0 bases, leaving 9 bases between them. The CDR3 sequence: CASSLAPTMNTEAFF. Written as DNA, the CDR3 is TGCGCCAGCAGCTTGGCCCCTACGATGAACACTGAAGCTTTCTTT. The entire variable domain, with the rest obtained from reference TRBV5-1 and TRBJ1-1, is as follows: KAGVTQTPRYLIKTRGQQVTLSCSPISGHRSVSWYQQTPGQGLQFLFEYFSETQRNKGNFPGRFSGRQFSNSRSEMNVSTLELGDSALYLCASSLAPTMNTEAFFGQGTRLTVV.

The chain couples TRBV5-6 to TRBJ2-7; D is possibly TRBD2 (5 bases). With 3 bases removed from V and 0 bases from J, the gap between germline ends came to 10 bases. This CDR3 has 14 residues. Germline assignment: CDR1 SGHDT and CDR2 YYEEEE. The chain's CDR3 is CASSWTFLSYEQYF. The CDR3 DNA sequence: TGTGCCAGCAGCTGGACTTTCCTCTCCTACGAGCAGTACTTC.

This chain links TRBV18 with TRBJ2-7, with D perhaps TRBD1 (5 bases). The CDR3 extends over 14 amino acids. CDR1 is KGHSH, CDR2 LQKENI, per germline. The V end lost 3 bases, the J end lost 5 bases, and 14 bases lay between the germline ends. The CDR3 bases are TGTGCCAGCTCACCGCAGGGTTTTATCAACGAGCAGTACTTC. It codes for CASSPQGFINEQYF.

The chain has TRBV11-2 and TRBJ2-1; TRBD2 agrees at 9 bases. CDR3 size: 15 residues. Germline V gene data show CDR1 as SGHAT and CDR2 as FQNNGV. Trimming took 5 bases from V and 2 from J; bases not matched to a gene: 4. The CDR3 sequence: CASSGLAGTYNEQFF. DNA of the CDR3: TGTGCCAGCAGCGGCCTAGCGGGAACCTACAATGAGCAGTTCTTC.

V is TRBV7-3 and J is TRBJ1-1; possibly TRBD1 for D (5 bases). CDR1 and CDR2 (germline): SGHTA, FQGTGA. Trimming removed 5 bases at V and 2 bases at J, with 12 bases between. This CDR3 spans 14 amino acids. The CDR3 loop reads CASSLLGGNTEAFF. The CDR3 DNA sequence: TGTGCCAGCAGCCTCTTGGGGGGAAACACTGAAGCTTTCTTT.

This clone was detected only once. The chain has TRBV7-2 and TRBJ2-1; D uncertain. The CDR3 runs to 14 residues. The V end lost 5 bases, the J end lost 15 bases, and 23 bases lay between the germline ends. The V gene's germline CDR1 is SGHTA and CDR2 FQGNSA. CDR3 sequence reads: CASSTSFLAPRWFF. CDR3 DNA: TGTGCCAGCAGCACTTCTTTTTTAGCCCCCCGGTGGTTCTTC.

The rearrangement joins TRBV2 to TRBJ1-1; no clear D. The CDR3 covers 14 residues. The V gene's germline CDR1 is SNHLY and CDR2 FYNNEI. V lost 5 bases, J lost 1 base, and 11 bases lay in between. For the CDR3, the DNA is TGTGCCAGCAGTATAACGGACTCGAACACTGAAGCTTTCTTT. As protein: CASSITDSNTEAFF.

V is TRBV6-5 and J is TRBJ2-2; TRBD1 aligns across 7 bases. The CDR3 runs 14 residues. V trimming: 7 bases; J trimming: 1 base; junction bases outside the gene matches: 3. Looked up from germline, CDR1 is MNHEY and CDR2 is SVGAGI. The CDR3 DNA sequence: TGTGCCAGCACCGGGACAGTGAACACCGGGGAGCTGTTTTTT. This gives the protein CASTGTVNTGELFF.

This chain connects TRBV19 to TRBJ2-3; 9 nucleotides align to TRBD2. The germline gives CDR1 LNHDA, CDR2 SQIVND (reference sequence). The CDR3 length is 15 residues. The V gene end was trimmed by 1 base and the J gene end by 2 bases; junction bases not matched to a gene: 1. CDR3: CASSIGTSDTDTQYF. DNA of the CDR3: TGTGCCAGTAGTATAGGGACTAGCGACACAGATACGCAGTATTTT.

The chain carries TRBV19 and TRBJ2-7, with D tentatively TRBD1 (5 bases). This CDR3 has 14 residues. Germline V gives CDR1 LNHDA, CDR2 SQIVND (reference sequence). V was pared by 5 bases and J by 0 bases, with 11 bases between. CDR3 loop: CASSERQSSYEQYF. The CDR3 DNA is TGTGCCAGTAGTGAAAGACAGTCCTCCTACGAGCAGTACTTC.

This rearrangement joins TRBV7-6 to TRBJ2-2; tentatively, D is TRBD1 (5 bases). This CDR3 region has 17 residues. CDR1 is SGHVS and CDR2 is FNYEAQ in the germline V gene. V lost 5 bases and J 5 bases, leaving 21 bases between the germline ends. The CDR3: CASSLETAKSSTGELFF. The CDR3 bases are TGTGCCAGCAGCCTCGAGACAGCCAAATCCTCGACCGGGGAGCTGTTTTTT.